The 27 T cell receptor beta chains given below trace back to one sample, sequenced in a study of cytomegalovirus exposure and HLA in healthy donors (dated by TCRdb to the late 2010s). Receptors were amplified or captured by the immunoSEQ multiplex PCR assay. For the multiplex PCR, a mixture combining 60 forward primers for TCR Vbeta segments and 13 reverse primers for TCR Jbeta segments was used. Imported from immuneACCESS, the table was reduced by TCRdb to in-frame sequences with V and J called. These copies leave out some clones; in studies compared against another copy, an unresolved V gene accounts for under half, and the cause of the remainder is not known. Across this sample there are around 150,000 clones, with around 67% seen only once. The ten largest account for 3.5% to 5% of the sample. The sequencing input was PBMCs. The source of these receptors is a woman in her late teens or twenties in good health and CMV-seropositive.

This clone has only one observation. The chain couples TRBV7-9 to TRBJ2-7; possible D gene TRBD1, 7 bases. CDR1 is SEHNR and CDR2 is FQNEAQ in the germline V gene (reference sequence). V dropped 5 bases and J dropped 0 bases, with 14 bases sitting between them. The CDR3 is 15 amino acids. The CDR3 region is CASSEEQGGSYEQYF. In DNA, the CDR3 is TGTGCCAGCAGCGAAGAGCAGGGGGGCTCCTACGAGCAGTACTTC.

This clone showed up just once. This rearrangement joins TRBV6-1 to TRBJ1-4; 9 positions match TRBD1. The CDR3 is 20 amino acids. V shed 1 base and J 7 bases; nucleotides not matched to a gene: 19. Looked up from germline, CDR1 is MNHNS and CDR2 is SASEGT. The CDR3 bases are TGTGCCAGCAGTGAAGGAGGGTCTCAAACAGGGGGCATATGGAGTGAAAAACTGTTTTTT. Translated: CASSEGGSQTGGIWSEKLFF.

There are a few counts of this clone. This chain uses TRBV5-4 with TRBJ2-3; tentatively, D is TRBD1 (5 bases). Trimming took 4 bases from V and 0 from J, leaving 12 bases between them. Germline-derived CDR1 and CDR2 are SGHNT and YYREEE (reference sequence). This CDR3 region has 15 residues. The CDR3 loop is CASSRSTVSTDTQYF. For the CDR3, the DNA is TGTGCCAGCAGCCGATCGACAGTTAGCACAGATACGCAGTATTTT.

The chain links TRBV2 to TRBJ1-6, with 7 bases lining up with TRBD1. The germline gives CDR1 SNHLY, CDR2 FYNNEI. V trimming: 4 bases; J trimming: 8 bases; junction bases outside the gene matches: 5. The CDR3 spans 14 residues. DNA for the CDR3: TGTGCCAGCAGTGTAACCGGGACAGATTCACCCCTCCACTTT. Translated, it gives CASSVTGTDSPLHF.

CDR3 bases: TGTGCTAGTGGTCAGGAAACTTTGGGGCAGTACTTC. It encodes CASGQETLGQYF. The V and J genes are TRBV12-5 and TRBJ2-7; no clear D gene. The CDR3 has 12 amino acids. From germline, CDR1 is LGHNT and CDR2 FRNRAP. The ends were cut back, 5 bases at V and 9 bases at J, with 14 bases in the middle.

This clone appeared once. The gene calls are TRBV27 and TRBJ2-7, with D perhaps TRBD1 (5 bases). The CDR3 spans 15 residues. CDR1 and CDR2 (germline): MNHEY, SMNVEV (reference sequence). V lost 0 bases and J 4 bases, leaving 13 bases between the germline ends. The DNA of the CDR3 is TGTGCCAGCAGTTTATCGGATACAGGTATTTACGAGCAGTACTTC. Translated: CASSLSDTGIYEQYF.

This rearrangement joins TRBV4-1 to TRBJ2-5; D unresolved. The V gene's germline CDR1 is MGHRA and CDR2 YSYEKL. The CDR3 extends over 18 amino acids. Trimming stripped 1 base from V and 2 bases from J, with 20 bases between. CDR3 sequence: CASSQGRARTPVQETQYF. In nucleotides, the CDR3 is TGCGCCAGCAGCCAAGGGCGTGCTAGAACCCCCGTTCAAGAGACCCAGTACTTC.

The chain is built from TRBV5-1 and TRBJ2-6, with 9 bases fitting TRBD1. The CDR3 is 18 amino acids. CDR1 and CDR2 from the germline V gene are SGHRS and YFSETQ. Trimming cost V 2 bases and J 2 bases; bases outside gene matches: 8. This CDR3 reads CASSFMGTGFPGANVLTF. The CDR3 region has the DNA TGCGCCAGCAGCTTCATGGGGACAGGGTTCCCTGGGGCCAACGTCCTGACTTTC.

The CDR3 region is CATQTGLHGYTF. Written as DNA, the CDR3 is TGTGCCACTCAGACAGGGCTCCATGGCTACACCTTC. The J gene is TRBJ1-2, the V gene TRBV19; 7 nucleotides align to TRBD1. The germline V gene encodes CDR1 LNHDA and CDR2 SQIVND (reference sequence). V gave up 10 bases and J gave up 6 bases; unmatched junction bases: 8. CDR3 length: 12 residues.

The chain is built from TRBV4-1 and TRBJ1-5; unclear D gene. V was clipped by 4 bases and J by 6 bases, with 13 bases between them. The germline V gene has CDR1 MGHRA and CDR2 YSYEKL. The CDR3 extends over 14 amino acids. The CDR3 DNA reads TGCGCCAGCAGCCGAGAAGGCGGTGGTCAGCCCCAGCATTTT. Translating gives CASSREGGGQPQHF.

The chain has TRBV7-6 and TRBJ2-3; 9 bases match TRBD2. The V gene's germline CDR1 is SGHVS and CDR2 FNYEAQ. Germline trimming cut 4 bases from V and 3 bases from J; bases unmatched to any gene: 11. The CDR3 totals 17 residues. The CDR3 DNA reads TGTGCCAGCAGCTCCTCTAGCGGGAAGAGTTATACAGATACGCAGTATTTT. This gives the protein CASSSSSGKSYTDTQYF.

As concerns this clone: At one end the junction does not follow the germline gene, possibly because of a read error. J is TRBJ1-5 and V is TRBV7-7; 12 nucleotides agree with TRBD1. Germline loops: CDR1 SSHAT, CDR2 FNYEAQ (reference sequence). The CDR3 contains 20 residues. CDR3 in amino acids: CASSPLVPSGTGGLNQPQHF. The CDR3 DNA is TGTGCTAGCAGCCCCCTCGTCCCTTCCGGGACAGGGGGCCTCAATCAGCCCCAGCATTTT.

In this sample, this clone turned up a few times. The V gene is TRBV7-8, the J gene TRBJ2-3; 14 nucleotides match TRBD2. The V segment lost 2 bases and the J segment 4 bases; nucleotides outside the gene matches: 5. Germline V gene sequence: CDR1 SGHVS, CDR2 FQNEAQ. The CDR3 runs to 17 residues. CDR3 amino acids: CASSLLTSGGASDTQYF. The CDR3 nucleotides read TGTGCCAGCAGCTTATTGACTAGCGGGGGGGCCTCAGATACGCAGTATTTT.

The rearrangement joins TRBV28 to TRBJ2-7, with a tentative D call TRBD1 (5 bases). Trimming removed 4 bases at V and 6 bases at J, with 10 bases between. Germline V gene data show CDR1 as MDHEN and CDR2 as SYDVKM. The CDR3 contains 12 residues. CDR3 DNA sequence: TGTGCCAGCAGTTCGTCGACAGTCGAGCAGTACTTC. It is translated as CASSSSTVEQYF.

This clone was seen only a few times. J is TRBJ2-7 and V is TRBV7-3, with TRBD2 identical over 9 bases. CDR1 SGHTA and CDR2 FQGTGA come from the germline V gene. Losses at the gene ends were 5 bases for V and 6 bases for J; bases not matched to a gene: 8. CDR3 length: 14 amino acids. The CDR3 sequence: CASSLSGSTVEQYF. In nucleotides, the CDR3 is TGTGCCAGCAGCCTTAGCGGGAGTACGGTCGAGCAGTACTTC.

This chain links TRBV27 with TRBJ2-1; 7 nucleotides agree with TRBD1. Germline CDR1 and CDR2: MNHEY and SMNVEV (reference sequence). The V gene end was trimmed by 6 bases and the J gene end by 4 bases; junction bases not matched to a gene: 6. The length of the CDR3 is 14 residues. The CDR3 region has the DNA TGTGCCAGCAGGGCCGGGACAGAGTACAATGAGCAGTTCTTC. It yields the protein CASRAGTEYNEQFF.

The J gene is TRBJ1-1, the V gene TRBV9; D might be TRBD1 (6 bases). V was cut by 4 bases and J by 1 base, with 11 bases left in between. This CDR3 has 14 residues. Germline V gene sequence: CDR1 SGDLS, CDR2 YYNGEE. CDR3 amino acids: CASSTAQGNTEAFF. The CDR3 DNA is TGTGCCAGCAGCACGGCACAGGGGAACACTGAAGCTTTCTTT.

This clone was seen only once. The genes are TRBV5-6 and TRBJ2-3, with 9 nucleotides matching TRBD2. Germline trimming cut 3 bases from V and 1 base from J; bases unmatched to any gene: 6. Germline V gives CDR1 SGHDT, CDR2 YYEEEE. CDR3 length: 16 residues. The CDR3 sequence is CASSWGGGRGTDTQYF. The CDR3 nucleotides read TGTGCCAGCAGCTGGGGGGGCGGGAGGGGCACAGATACGCAGTATTTT.

This rearrangement joins TRBV18 to TRBJ1-3; D gene ambiguous. This CDR3 region has 16 residues. V lost 4 bases and J 1 base, leaving 14 bases between the germline ends. The germline V gene has CDR1 KGHSH and CDR2 LQKENI. CDR3 nucleotides: TGTGCCAGCTCACACACGGCGGTCGCTTCTGGAAACACCATATATTTT. This encodes CASSHTAVASGNTIYF.

The CDR3 DNA is TGTGCCAGCAGCGGGGGGACAGGGGGAGCGGGCTACACCTTC. This encodes CASSGGTGGAGYTF. The chain links TRBV5-6 to TRBJ1-2, with 11 bases matching TRBD1. This CDR3 region has 14 residues. Per germline, CDR1 SGHDT and CDR2 YYEEEE. J lost 8 bases, V lost 4 bases, and 7 bases had no gene match.

The V call is TRBV28, the J call TRBJ2-1; D is unclear. Germline CDR1 reads MDHEN; CDR2 reads SYDVKM. The CDR3 loop spans 11 amino acids. V lost 6 bases to trimming and J lost 4 bases, with 4 bases between them. CDR3 nucleotide sequence: TGTGCCAGCAGCGTATACAATGAGCAGTTCTTC. Protein product: CASSVYNEQFF. Full variable domain (missing parts from reference TRBV28 and TRBJ2-1): DVKVTQSSRYLVKRTGEKVFLECVQDMDHENMFWYRQDPGLGLRLIYFSYDVKMKEKGDIPEGYSVSREKKERFSLILESASTNQTSMYLCASSVYNEQFFGPGTRLTVL.

The CDR3 sequence: CASSISETQYF. The DNA of the CDR3 is TGTGCCAGTAGTATTTCGGAGACCCAGTACTTC. V is TRBV19 and J is TRBJ2-5; D not certain. CDR3 size: 11 residues. The germline V gene has CDR1 LNHDA and CDR2 SQIVND (reference sequence). V was shortened by 3 bases and J by 5 bases, with 4 bases between the two germline ends.

About this clone: One end of the junction is discordant with germline, which a read error may explain. This chain connects TRBV7-7 to TRBJ2-5, with 8 bases fitting TRBD2. CDR3 size: 14 residues. From germline, CDR1 is SSHAT and CDR2 FNYEAQ (reference sequence). The CDR3 region has the DNA TGTGCTAGCAGCCCACCTCGGGGGGGAGAGACCCAGTACTTC. Its translation: CASSPPRGGETQYF. Filled out from reference TRBV7-7 and TRBJ2-5, the complete variable domain reads GAGVSQSPRYKVTKRGQDVTLRCDPISSHATLYWYQQALGQGPEFLTYFNYEAQPDKSGLPSDRFSAERPEGSISTLTIQRTEQRDSAMYRCASSPPRGGETQYFGPGTRLLVL.

This chain links TRBV30 with TRBJ1-2, with TRBD1 matching over 7 bases. V shed 2 bases and J 4 bases; nucleotides not matched to a gene: 7. Germline V gene data show CDR1 as GTSNPN and CDR2 as SVGIG (reference sequence). The CDR3 is 14 residues long. The CDR3: CAWSPKGAPYGYTF. The CDR3 coding sequence is TGTGCCTGGAGTCCTAAGGGGGCGCCCTATGGCTACACCTTC.

V gene TRBV6-5 combines with J gene TRBJ1-6; D is undetermined. The CDR3 is made up of 15 amino acids. V lost 0 bases and J lost 7, with 10 bases in between. Germline V gives CDR1 MNHEY, CDR2 SVGAGI. This chain's CDR3 is CASSYSMIGNSPLHF. The CDR3 DNA sequence: TGTGCCAGCAGTTACTCGATGATTGGCAATTCACCCCTCCACTTT.

V is TRBV28 and J is TRBJ2-1; a weak D match, TRBD1 (6 bases). Germline CDR1 is MDHEN and CDR2 is SYDVKM. This CDR3 spans 12 amino acids. The V end was cut by 8 bases, the J end by 4 bases, with 9 bases between. The CDR3 loop reads CASGQIYNEQFF. CDR3 sequence (DNA): TGTGCCAGCGGACAGATTTACAATGAGCAGTTCTTC.

This clone was found once. V and J are TRBV13 and TRBJ2-7, with 11 nucleotides matching TRBD2. CDR3 size: 15 residues. Trimming at V came to 6 bases and at J to 2 bases, leaving 6 bases not matched to a gene. Germline-derived CDR1 and CDR2 are PRHDT and FYEKMQ (reference sequence). The CDR3 DNA sequence: TGTGCCAGCAGTTCTTTGACTAGCGGGGCCTACGAGCAGTACTTC. Translation: CASSSLTSGAYEQYF.